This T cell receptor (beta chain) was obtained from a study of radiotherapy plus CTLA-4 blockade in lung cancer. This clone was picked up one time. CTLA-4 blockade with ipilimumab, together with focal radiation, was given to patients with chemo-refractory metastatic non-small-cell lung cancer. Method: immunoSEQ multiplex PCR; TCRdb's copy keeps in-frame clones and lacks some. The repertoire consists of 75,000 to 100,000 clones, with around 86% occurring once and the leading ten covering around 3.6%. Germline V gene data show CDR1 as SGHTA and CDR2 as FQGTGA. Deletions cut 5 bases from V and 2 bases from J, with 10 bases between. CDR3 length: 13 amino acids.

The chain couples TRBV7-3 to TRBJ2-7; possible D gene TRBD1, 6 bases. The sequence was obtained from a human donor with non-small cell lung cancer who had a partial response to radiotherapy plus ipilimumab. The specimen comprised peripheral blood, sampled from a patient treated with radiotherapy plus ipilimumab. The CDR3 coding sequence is TGTGCCAGCAGCCGGGACAATACCTACGAGCAGTACTTC. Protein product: CASSRDNTYEQYF. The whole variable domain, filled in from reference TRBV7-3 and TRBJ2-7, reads GAGVSQTPSNKVTEKGKYVELRCDPISGHTALYWYRQSLGQGPEFLIYFQGTGAADDSGLPNDRFFAVRPEGSVSTLKIQRTERGDSAVYLCASSRDNTYEQYFGPGTRLTVT.